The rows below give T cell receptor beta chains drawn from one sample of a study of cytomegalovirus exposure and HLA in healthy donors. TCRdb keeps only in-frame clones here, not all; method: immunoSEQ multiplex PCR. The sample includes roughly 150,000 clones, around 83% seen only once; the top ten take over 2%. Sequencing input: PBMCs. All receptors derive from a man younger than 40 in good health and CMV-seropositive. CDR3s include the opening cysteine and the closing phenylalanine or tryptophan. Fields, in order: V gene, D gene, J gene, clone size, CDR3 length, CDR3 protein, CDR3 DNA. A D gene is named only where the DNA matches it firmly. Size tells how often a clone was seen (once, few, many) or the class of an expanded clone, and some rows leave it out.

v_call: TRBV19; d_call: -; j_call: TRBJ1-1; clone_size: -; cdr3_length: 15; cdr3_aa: CASSTNKQGSRGAFF; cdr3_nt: TGTGCCAGTAGTACTAACAAACAGGGTTCACGGGGAGCTTTCTTT
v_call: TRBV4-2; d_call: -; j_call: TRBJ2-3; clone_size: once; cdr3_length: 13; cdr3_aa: CASSQDRTDTQYF; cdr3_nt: TGTGCCAGCAGCCAAGATCGTACAGATACGCAGTATTTT
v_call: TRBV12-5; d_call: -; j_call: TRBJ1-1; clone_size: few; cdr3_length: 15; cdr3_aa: CASGLVIRGGTEAFF; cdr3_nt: TGTGCTAGTGGTTTGGTGATCAGGGGAGGGACTGAAGCTTTCTTT
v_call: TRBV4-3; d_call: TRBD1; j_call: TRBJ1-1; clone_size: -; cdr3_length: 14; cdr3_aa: CASSQERDSNEAFF; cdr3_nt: TGCGCCAGCAGCCAAGAAAGGGACAGTAATGAAGCTTTCTTT
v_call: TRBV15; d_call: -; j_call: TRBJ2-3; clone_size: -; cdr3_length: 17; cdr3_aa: CATSRQRRGSLTDTQYF; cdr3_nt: TGTGCCACCAGCAGACAGCGCCGGGGTTCCCTCACAGATACGCAGTATTTT
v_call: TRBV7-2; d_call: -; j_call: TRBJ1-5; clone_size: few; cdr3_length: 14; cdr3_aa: CASSSQVSNQPQHF; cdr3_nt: TGTGCCAGCAGCTCACAGGTTAGCAATCAGCCCCAGCATTTT
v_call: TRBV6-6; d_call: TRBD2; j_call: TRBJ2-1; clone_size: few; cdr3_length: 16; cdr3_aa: CASRDLGSGSYNEQFF; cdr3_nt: TGTGCCAGCAGGGATCTAGGTAGCGGGAGCTACAATGAGCAGTTCTTC
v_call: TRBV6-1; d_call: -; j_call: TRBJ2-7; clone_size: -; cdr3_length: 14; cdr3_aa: CASNNKRFPYEQYF; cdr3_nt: TGTGCCAGCAATAACAAGCGGTTCCCCTACGAGCAGTACTTC
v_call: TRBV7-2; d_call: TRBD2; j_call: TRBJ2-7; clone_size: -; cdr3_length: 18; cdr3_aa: CASSFYRLAGPLTYEQYF; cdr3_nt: TGTGCCAGCAGCTTTTACCGACTAGCGGGACCATTAACCTACGAGCAGTACTTC
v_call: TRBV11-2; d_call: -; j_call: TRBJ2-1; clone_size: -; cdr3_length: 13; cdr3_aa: CASSPTGYNEQFF; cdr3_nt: TGTGCCAGCAGCCCTACCGGTTACAATGAGCAGTTCTTC
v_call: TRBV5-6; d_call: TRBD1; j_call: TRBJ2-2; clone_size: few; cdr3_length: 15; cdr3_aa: CASSTDRGYTGELFF; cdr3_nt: TGTGCCAGCAGCACGGACAGGGGTTACACCGGGGAGCTGTTTTTT